These T cell receptor beta chains were read from a single sample in a study of OX40 agonist ivuxolimab in advanced cancers. Only in-frame clones appear in the TCRdb table, and some are missing; sequencing was by immunoSEQ multiplex PCR. Here the sample spans approximately 70,000 clones, about 88% being singletons. The starting material was CD4+ or CD8+ T cells sorted from blood, obtained in a trial of the OX40 agonist ivuxolimab. The receptors were sampled from an adult with an advanced solid tumor such as melanoma, head and neck, liver or kidney cancer. Each CDR3 is given with its conserved first and last residue.

v_call	j_call	cdr3_aa
TRBV5-6	TRBJ1-2	CASSSGGSYGYTF
TRBV2	TRBJ2-5	CASSVEGQGYETQYF
TRBV5-1	TRBJ1-1	CASTTGGANTEAFF
TRBV10-1	TRBJ2-7	CASSSGPWDEQYF
TRBV18	TRBJ2-7	CASSPDPSHEQYF
TRBV7-9	TRBJ2-1	CASSTTSGRAGEQFF
TRBV11-3	TRBJ2-2	CASSFGGTGELFF
TRBV23-1	TRBJ2-7	CASSRRPTYEQYF
TRBV27	TRBJ2-5	CASRHDWIDSSGAQYF
TRBV19	TRBJ1-5	CASIASRGTAQHF
TRBV5-1	TRBJ1-1	CASSLQDRGGAEAFF
TRBV10-3	-	CAISGLGLYEQYF
TRBV10-3	TRBJ2-5	CAISGGQGQETQYF
TRBV7-2	TRBJ2-7	CASSFSGTSELEQYF
TRBV10-3	TRBJ2-1	CAINNPAGGYNEQFF
TRBV4-2	TRBJ2-1	CASSHKTREGYNEQFF
TRBV5-4	TRBJ2-3	CASSLGMISTDTQYF
TRBV15	TRBJ2-5	CATSSAGLGAQETQYF
TRBV6-5	TRBJ2-7	CASSSREGREQYF
TRBV6-5	TRBJ2-3	CASSSGGAGADTQYF
TRBV4-1	TRBJ2-3	CASSKGGSRTDTQYF